Sequencing of this T cell receptor beta chain was carried out in a study of T-cell reconstitution after alpha-beta-depleted transplantation in children. The CDR3 length is 14 residues. Germline V gives CDR1 MNHEY, CDR2 SMNVEV (reference sequence). With 1 base removed from V and 12 bases from J, the gap between germline ends came to 15 bases. This clonotype came up many times. Unique molecular identifiers were incorporated into the prepared TCRbeta library. TCRdb reanalysed the PCR reads using MiXCR and keeps one entry per CDR3 protein. The profile shows 200,000 to 300,000 distinct CDR3 sequences, approximately 12% of them singletons.

The TCR sequence derives from a human donor who donated a stem cell graft to a child with acute lymphoblastic leukemia. The genes are TRBV27 and TRBJ1-4, with a possible D match to TRBD1 (5 bases). Sequencing used PBMCs from the stem cell graft donor, obtained from the stem cell graft. The DNA for the CDR3 is TGTGCCAGCAGTTTATGGGGCAGCTCAGATGAACTGTTTTTT. Its protein is CASSLWGSSDELFF.